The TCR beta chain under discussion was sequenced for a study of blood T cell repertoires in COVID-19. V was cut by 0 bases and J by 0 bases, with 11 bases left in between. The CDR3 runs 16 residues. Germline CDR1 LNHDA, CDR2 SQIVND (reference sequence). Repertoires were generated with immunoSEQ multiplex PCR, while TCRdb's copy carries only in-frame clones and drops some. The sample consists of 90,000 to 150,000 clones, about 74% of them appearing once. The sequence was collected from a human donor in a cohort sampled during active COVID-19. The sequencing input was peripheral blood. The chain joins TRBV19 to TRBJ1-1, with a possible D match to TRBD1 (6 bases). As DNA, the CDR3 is TGTGCCAGTAGTATAGAGATACAGGGTCTGAACACTGAAGCTTTCTTT. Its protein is CASSIEIQGLNTEAFF.